Shown below are 23 T cell receptor beta chains from a single sample sequenced in a study of blood T cell repertoires in COVID-19. Sequencing was performed with immunoSEQ multiplex PCR; in TCRdb, only in-frame clones are kept and a portion is missing. The sample lists around 200,000 clones, 70% to 90% occurring once. The sample comprised peripheral blood. The source of these receptors is a woman aged 18-29 years who had recovered from COVID-19.

The chain links TRBV20-1 to TRBJ1-1; tentatively, D is TRBD1 (5 bases). The germline CDR1 and CDR2 sequences are DFQATT and SNEGSKA (reference sequence). V lost 3 bases to trimming and J lost 4 bases, with 15 bases between them. There are 14 residues in the CDR3. CDR3 region: CSASQPGLGTEAFF. The CDR3 DNA is TGCAGTGCTAGTCAACCGGGACTGGGCACTGAAGCTTTCTTT.

The genes are TRBV5-4 and TRBJ1-1; 7 nucleotides agree with TRBD1. CDR1 and CDR2 (germline): SGHNT, YYREEE (reference sequence). Trimming took 2 bases from V and 0 from J; bases not matched to a gene: 4. The CDR3 is 15 residues long. The CDR3 reads CASSFMGQMNTEAFF. The DNA of the CDR3 is TGTGCCAGCAGCTTTATGGGACAGATGAACACTGAAGCTTTCTTT.

J is TRBJ2-7 and V is TRBV30; TRBD2 matches 11 bases. The ends lost 3 bases at V and 4 bases at J; junction bases unmatched: 2. Germline V gives CDR1 GTSNPN, CDR2 SVGIG (reference sequence). The CDR3 covers 13 residues. In nucleotides, the CDR3 is TGTGCCTGGAGAACTAGCGGGAGATACGAGCAGTACTTC. This gives the protein CAWRTSGRYEQYF.

The rearrangement uses TRBV9 and TRBJ2-1; TRBD2 aligns across 9 bases. The CDR3 has 14 residues. V lost 3 bases and J lost 4; bases outside the gene matches: 2. Germline CDR1 is SGDLS and CDR2 is YYNGEE. The DNA of the CDR3 is TGTGCCAGCAGCGGTCTAGCGGGATACAATGAGCAGTTCTTC. Translated, it gives CASSGLAGYNEQFF.

The CDR3 DNA reads TGTGCCAGCAGTTGGACAGGGAGCACTGAAGCTTTCTTT. Translating it yields CASSWTGSTEAFF. The V and J genes are TRBV6-2 or TRBV6-3 and TRBJ1-1; the match to TRBD1 covers 8 bases. Germline values: CDR1 MNHEY, CDR2 SVGEGT. V was pared by 4 bases and J by 4 bases, with 2 bases of the junction left unmatched. The CDR3 covers 13 residues.

The chain recombines TRBV5-6 with TRBJ2-1, with 8 bases fitting TRBD2. Germline values: CDR1 SGHDT, CDR2 YYEEEE. This CDR3 region has 15 residues. Losses at the gene ends were 3 bases for V and 10 bases for J; bases not matched to a gene: 12. The CDR3 loop is CASSSGLAGWGEQFF. The CDR3 DNA sequence: TGTGCCAGCAGCTCAGGACTAGCCGGCTGGGGGGAGCAGTTCTTC.

The chain joins TRBV15 to TRBJ2-1; TRBD1 matches 10 bases. The germline V gene encodes CDR1 LNHNV and CDR2 YYDKDF (reference sequence). The J segment lost 2 bases and the V segment lost 3 bases, leaving 4 bases of the junction unmatched. The CDR3 loop spans 16 amino acids. The CDR3 is CATSSGQGVPYNEQFF. CDR3 sequence (DNA): TGTGCCACCAGCAGCGGACAGGGGGTGCCCTACAATGAGCAGTTCTTC. The whole variable domain, filled in from reference TRBV15 and TRBJ2-1, reads DAMVIQNPRYQVTQFGKPVTLSCSQTLNHNVMYWYQQKSSQAPKLLFHYYDKDFNNEADTPDNFQSRRPNTSFCFLDIRSPGLGDTAMYLCATSSGQGVPYNEQFFGPGTRLTVL.

The V and J genes are TRBV7-7 and TRBJ2-1, with 13 nucleotides matching TRBD2. The CDR3 loop spans 16 amino acids. The germline V gene encodes CDR1 SSHAT and CDR2 FNYEAQ (reference sequence). The V segment lost 5 bases and the J segment 8 bases; nucleotides outside the gene matches: 9. CDR3 in amino acids: CASSKGTSGTGDEQFF. CDR3 DNA sequence: TGTGCCAGCAGCAAGGGGACTAGCGGGACCGGGGATGAGCAGTTCTTC.

This chain uses TRBV28 with TRBJ2-5, with D unclear. Germline CDR1 MDHEN, CDR2 SYDVKM. The CDR3 contains 15 residues. The V gene lost 3 bases and the J gene lost 2 bases, with 13 bases spanning the gap. For the CDR3, the DNA is TGTGCCAGCAGTTTGGTGAGCCCTTTTCAAGAGACCCAGTACTTC. This encodes CASSLVSPFQETQYF.

The V and J genes are TRBV6-5 and TRBJ2-5; perhaps TRBD2 as D (6 bases). The length of the CDR3 is 16 residues. The V end lost 1 base, the J end lost 4 bases, and 16 bases lay between the germline ends. CDR1 and CDR2 (germline): MNHEY, SVGAGI. The CDR3 DNA sequence: TGTGCCAGCAGTTACTTCGCTAGCGCTGAGGGAGAGACCCAGTACTTC. The encoded protein is CASSYFASAEGETQYF.

This rearrangement joins TRBV7-7 to TRBJ1-1, with TRBD1 as a possible D gene (6 bases). The CDR3 extends over 15 amino acids. Trimming left V 5 bases short and J 1 base short, with 14 bases between. Germline-derived CDR1 and CDR2 are SSHAT and FNYEAQ (reference sequence). The CDR3 bases are TGTGCCAGCAGCCGCTTAGGACAGTCGAACACTGAAGCTTTCTTT. This gives the protein CASSRLGQSNTEAFF.

The genes are TRBV7-9 and TRBJ1-6; D not resolved. Trimming cost V 1 base and J 9 bases, with 7 bases left between them. The CDR3 length is 13 residues. Germline CDR1 is SEHNR and CDR2 is FQNEAQ (reference sequence). CDR3: CASSLDRLSPLHF. The CDR3 DNA reads as TGTGCCAGCAGCTTAGATCGACTTTCACCCCTCCACTTT.

The rearrangement joins TRBV4-1 to TRBJ2-1; no definite D call. V lost 1 base, J lost 8 bases, and 15 bases lay in between. CDR3 length: 15 residues. The V gene's germline CDR1 is MGHRA and CDR2 YSYEKL. CDR3 bases: TGCGCCAGCAGCCAAGGTCACTCGCCCGCCCATGAGCAGTTCTTC. Its protein product is CASSQGHSPAHEQFF.

This sequence joins TRBV15 and TRBJ2-1; no clear D gene. The ends were cut back, 0 bases at V and 0 bases at J, with 12 bases in the middle. Per germline, CDR1 LNHNV and CDR2 YYDKDF (reference sequence). The CDR3 consists of 17 residues. In DNA, the CDR3 is TGTGCCACCAGCAGAGACAAGCGACTCCACTCCTACAATGAGCAGTTCTTC. This gives the protein CATSRDKRLHSYNEQFF.

This clone was recorded a few times. The V call is TRBV18, the J call TRBJ2-7, with D maybe TRBD2 (6 bases). The CDR3 sequence is 13 residues long. V lost 2 bases and J 2 bases, leaving 7 bases between the germline ends. Germline lookup yields CDR1 KGHSH and CDR2 LQKENI. Here the CDR3 DNA reads TGTGCCAGCTCACCAGGGGGGACCTACGAGCAGTACTTC. This encodes CASSPGGTYEQYF.

The chain has TRBV7-9 and TRBJ2-7; D might be TRBD1 (5 bases). Germline CDR1 reads SEHNR; CDR2 reads FQNEAQ (reference sequence). There are 14 residues in the CDR3. Between the trimmed V and J ends, which lost 1 base and 5 bases, there was a span of 12 bases. The CDR3 is CASSLGPRVDEQYF. Written as DNA, the CDR3 is TGTGCCAGCAGCTTAGGTCCCAGGGTGGACGAGCAGTACTTC.

This sequence joins TRBV18 and TRBJ1-1, with TRBD1 matching over 11 bases. This CDR3 comprises 20 residues. V dropped 1 base and J dropped 3; count of bases not matched to a gene: 16. Germline assignment: CDR1 KGHSH and CDR2 LQKENI. The CDR3 protein is CASSPQALLDRGRGYTEAFF. CDR3 sequence (DNA): TGTGCCAGCTCACCACAAGCGCTATTGGACAGGGGGCGGGGGTACACTGAAGCTTTCTTT. The whole variable domain, remainder taken from reference TRBV18 and TRBJ1-1, is NAGVMQNPRHLVRRRGQEARLRCSPMKGHSHVYWYRQLPEEGLKFMVYLQKENIIDESGMPKERFSAEFPKEGPSILRIQQVVRGDSAAYFCASSPQALLDRGRGYTEAFFGQGTRLTVV.

This chain links TRBV12-3 or TRBV12-4 with TRBJ2-7, with D unclear. The CDR3 has 12 amino acids. Trimming pared 7 bases from V and 2 bases from J, leaving 9 bases between. CDR3 protein: CASTDSTYEQYF. CDR3 DNA sequence: TGTGCCAGCACCGACTCAACCTACGAGCAGTACTTC.

V and J are TRBV6-5 and TRBJ1-2; TRBD1 agrees at 7 bases. Germline V gives CDR1 MNHEY, CDR2 SVGAGI. CDR3 length equals 12 residues. V gave up 9 bases and J gave up 8 bases; unmatched junction bases: 9. CDR3 sequence: CARPDRSWGYTF. As DNA, the CDR3 is TGTGCCAGACCGGACAGGTCATGGGGCTACACCTTC.

The sample holds a few counts of this clone. The CDR3 coding sequence is TGTGCCAGTAGTATCAACGGACAGGGGAGCGGCGGCTACACCTTC. Protein: CASSINGQGSGGYTF. The chain links TRBV19 to TRBJ1-2; 9 bases fit TRBD1. V lost 3 bases, J lost 8 bases, and 10 bases stayed unmatched. The CDR3 contains 15 residues. CDR1 is LNHDA and CDR2 is SQIVND in the germline V gene (reference sequence). Using reference TRBV19 and TRBJ1-2 for the parts outside the CDR3, the full variable domain is DGGITQSPKYLFRKEGQNVTLSCEQNLNHDAMYWYRQDPGQGLRLIYYSQIVNDFQKGDIAEGYSVSREKKESFPLTVTSAQKNPTAFYLCASSINGQGSGGYTFGSGTRLTVV.

The genes are TRBV5-6 and TRBJ2-3; 7 bases agree with TRBD1. Trimming removed 1 base from V and 2 bases from J; junction bases left unmatched: 7. The CDR3 extends over 16 amino acids. Per the germline V gene, CDR1 is SGHDT and CDR2 is YYEEEE. The CDR3 is CASSLYSQGYTDTQYF. In DNA, the CDR3 is TGTGCCAGCAGCTTGTATTCACAGGGGTACACAGATACGCAGTATTTT.

This rearrangement joins TRBV11-2 to TRBJ1-5; 7 nucleotides line up with TRBD1. With V trimmed by 8 bases and J by 2 bases, 6 bases remained unmatched. The CDR3 is 14 amino acids. Germline V gene data show CDR1 as SGHAT and CDR2 as FQNNGV. The CDR3 DNA is TGTGCCAGCTTAAAGGGGGCTGGCAATCAGCCCCAGCATTTT. This encodes CASLKGAGNQPQHF. The full variable domain, rest sourced from reference TRBV11-2 and TRBJ1-5, is EAGVAQSPRYKIIEKRQSVAFWCNPISGHATLYWYQQILGQGPKLLIQFQNNGVVDDSQLPKDRFSAERLKGVDSTLKIQPAKLEDSAVYLCASLKGAGNQPQHFGDGTRLSIL.

This clone has only one observation. The V and J genes are TRBV29-1 and TRBJ2-1; 7 bases map to TRBD1. The CDR3 consists of 13 residues. The ends lost 6 bases at V and 4 bases at J; junction bases unmatched: 6. Germline loops: CDR1 SQVTM, CDR2 ANQGSEA. The CDR3, as DNA: TGCAGCGTAGTACAGGGGATATACAATGAGCAGTTCTTC. Protein product: CSVVQGIYNEQFF.